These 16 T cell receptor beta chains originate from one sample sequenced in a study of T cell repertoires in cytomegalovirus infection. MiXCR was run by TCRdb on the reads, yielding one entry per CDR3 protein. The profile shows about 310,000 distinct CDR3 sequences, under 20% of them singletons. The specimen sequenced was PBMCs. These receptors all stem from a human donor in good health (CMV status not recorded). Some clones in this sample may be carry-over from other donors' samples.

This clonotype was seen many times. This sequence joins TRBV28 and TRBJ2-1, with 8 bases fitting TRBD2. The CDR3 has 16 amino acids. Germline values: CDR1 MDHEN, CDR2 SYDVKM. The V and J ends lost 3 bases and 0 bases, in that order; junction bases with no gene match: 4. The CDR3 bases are TGTGCCAGCAGTTTCAGCGGGGGAAGCTCCTACAATGAGCAGTTCTTC. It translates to CASSFSGGSSYNEQFF. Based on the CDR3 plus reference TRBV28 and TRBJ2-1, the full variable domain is DVKVTQSSRYLVKRTGEKVFLECVQDMDHENMFWYRQDPGLGLRLIYFSYDVKMKEKGDIPEGYSVSREKKERFSLILESASTNQTSMYLCASSFSGGSSYNEQFFGPGTRLTVL.

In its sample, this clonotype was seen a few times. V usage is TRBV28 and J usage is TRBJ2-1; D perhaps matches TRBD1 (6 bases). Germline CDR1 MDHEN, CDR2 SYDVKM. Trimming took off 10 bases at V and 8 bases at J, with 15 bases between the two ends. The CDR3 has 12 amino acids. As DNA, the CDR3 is TGTGCCATCGCAGGGGAAAGCTATGAGCAGTTCTTC. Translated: CAIAGESYEQFF. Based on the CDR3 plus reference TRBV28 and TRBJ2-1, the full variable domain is DVKVTQSSRYLVKRTGEKVFLECVQDMDHENMFWYRQDPGLGLRLIYFSYDVKMKEKGDIPEGYSVSREKKERFSLILESASTNQTSMYLCAIAGESYEQFFGPGTRLTVL.

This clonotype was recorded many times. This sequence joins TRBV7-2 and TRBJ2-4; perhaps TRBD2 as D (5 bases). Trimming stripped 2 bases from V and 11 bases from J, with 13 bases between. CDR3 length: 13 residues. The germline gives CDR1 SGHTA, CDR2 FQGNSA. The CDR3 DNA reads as TGTGCCAGCAGCTTATTCGAGGGCAGCGTTCAGTACTTC. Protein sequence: CASSLFEGSVQYF.

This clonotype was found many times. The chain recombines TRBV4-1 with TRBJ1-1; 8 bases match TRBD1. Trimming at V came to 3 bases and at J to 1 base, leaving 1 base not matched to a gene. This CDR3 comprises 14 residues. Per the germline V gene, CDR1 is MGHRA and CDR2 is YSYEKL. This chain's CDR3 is CASSHGQGNTEAFF. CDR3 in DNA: TGCGCCAGCAGCCACGGACAGGGGAACACTGAAGCTTTCTTT.

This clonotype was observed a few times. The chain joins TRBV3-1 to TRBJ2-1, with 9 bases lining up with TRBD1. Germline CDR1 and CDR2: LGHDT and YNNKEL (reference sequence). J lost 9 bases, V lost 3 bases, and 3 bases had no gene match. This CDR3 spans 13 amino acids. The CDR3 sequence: CASSHGQGTEQFF. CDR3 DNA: TGTGCCAGCAGCCATGGACAGGGGACTGAGCAGTTCTTC.

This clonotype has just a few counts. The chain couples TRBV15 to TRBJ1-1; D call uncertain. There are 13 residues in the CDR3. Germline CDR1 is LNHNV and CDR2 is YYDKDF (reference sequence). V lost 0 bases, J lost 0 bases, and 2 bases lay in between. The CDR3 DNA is TGTGCCACCAGCAGAGAGGTGAACACTGAAGCTTTCTTT. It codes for CATSREVNTEAFF.

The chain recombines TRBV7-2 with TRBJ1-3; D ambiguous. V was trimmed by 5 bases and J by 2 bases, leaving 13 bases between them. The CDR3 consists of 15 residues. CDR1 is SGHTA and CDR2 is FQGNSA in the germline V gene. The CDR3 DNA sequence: TGTGCCAGCAGCGCGGGCGGGGTGCCTGGAAACACCATATATTTT. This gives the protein CASSAGGVPGNTIYF.

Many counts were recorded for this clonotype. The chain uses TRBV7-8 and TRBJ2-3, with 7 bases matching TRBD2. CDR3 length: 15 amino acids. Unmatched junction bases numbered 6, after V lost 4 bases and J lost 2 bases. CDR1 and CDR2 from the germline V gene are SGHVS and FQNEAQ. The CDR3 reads CASSSDGGNTDTQYF. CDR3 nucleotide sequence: TGTGCCAGCAGCTCGGACGGGGGGAACACAGATACGCAGTATTTT. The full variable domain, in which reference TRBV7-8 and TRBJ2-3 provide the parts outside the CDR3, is GAGVSQSPRYKVAKRGQDVALRCDPISGHVSLFWYQQALGQGPEFLTYFQNEAQLDKSGLPSDRFFAERPEGSVSTLKIQRTQQEDSAVYLCASSSDGGNTDTQYFGPGTRLTVL.

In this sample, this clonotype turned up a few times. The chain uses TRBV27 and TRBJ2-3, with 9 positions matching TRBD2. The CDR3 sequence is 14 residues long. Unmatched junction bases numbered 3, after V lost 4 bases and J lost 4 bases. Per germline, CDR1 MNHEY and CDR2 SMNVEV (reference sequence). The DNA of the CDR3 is TGTGCCAGCAGTTACAAGCGGGGGGCAGATACGCAGTATTTT. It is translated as CASSYKRGADTQYF.

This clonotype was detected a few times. The CDR3 coding sequence is TGCGCCAGCAGCCAAGATCCGGCTCTAGCCAAAAACATTCAGTACTTC. Protein sequence: CASSQDPALAKNIQYF. The rearrangement uses TRBV4-1 and TRBJ2-4; unclear D gene. The CDR3 has 16 residues. The V gene lost 0 bases and the J gene lost 0 bases, with 9 bases spanning the gap. CDR1 MGHRA and CDR2 YSYEKL come from the germline V gene.

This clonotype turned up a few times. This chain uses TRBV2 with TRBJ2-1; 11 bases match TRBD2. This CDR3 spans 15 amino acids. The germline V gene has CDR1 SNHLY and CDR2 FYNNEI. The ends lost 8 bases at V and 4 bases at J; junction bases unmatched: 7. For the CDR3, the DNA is TGTGCCAGCGTTGAACTAGCGGGGGCTTACAATGAGCAGTTCTTC. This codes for CASVELAGAYNEQFF. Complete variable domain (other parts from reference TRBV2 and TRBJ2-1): EPEVTQTPSHQVTQMGQEVILRCVPISNHLYFYWYRQILGQKVEFLVSFYNNEISEKSEIFDDQFSVERPDGSNFTLKIRSTKLEDSAMYFCASVELAGAYNEQFFGPGTRLTVL.

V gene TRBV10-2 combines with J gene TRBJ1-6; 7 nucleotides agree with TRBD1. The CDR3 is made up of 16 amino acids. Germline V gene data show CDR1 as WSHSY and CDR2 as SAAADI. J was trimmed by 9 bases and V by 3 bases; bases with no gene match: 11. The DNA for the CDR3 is TGCGCCAGCAGTGATCACCAGGGGGGTAATTTTTCACCCCTCCACTTT. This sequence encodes CASSDHQGGNFSPLHF.

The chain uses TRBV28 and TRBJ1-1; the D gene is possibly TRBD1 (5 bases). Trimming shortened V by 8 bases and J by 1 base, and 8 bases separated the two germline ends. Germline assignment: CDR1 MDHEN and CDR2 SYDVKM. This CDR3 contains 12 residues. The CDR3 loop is CASCDRNTEAFF. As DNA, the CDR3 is TGTGCCAGCTGCGACAGGAACACTGAAGCTTTCTTT.

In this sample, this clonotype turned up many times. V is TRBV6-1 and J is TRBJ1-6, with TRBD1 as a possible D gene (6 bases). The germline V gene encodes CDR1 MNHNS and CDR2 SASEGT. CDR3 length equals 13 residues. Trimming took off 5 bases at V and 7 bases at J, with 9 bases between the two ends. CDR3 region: CASSRDNNSPLHF. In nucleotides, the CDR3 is TGTGCCAGCAGTCGGGACAACAATTCACCCCTCCACTTT.

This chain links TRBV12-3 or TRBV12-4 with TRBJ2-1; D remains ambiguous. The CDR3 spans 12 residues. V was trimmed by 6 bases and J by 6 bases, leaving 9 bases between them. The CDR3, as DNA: TGTGCCAGCAGCAGGACGGCCAATGAGCAGTTCTTC. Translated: CASSRTANEQFF.

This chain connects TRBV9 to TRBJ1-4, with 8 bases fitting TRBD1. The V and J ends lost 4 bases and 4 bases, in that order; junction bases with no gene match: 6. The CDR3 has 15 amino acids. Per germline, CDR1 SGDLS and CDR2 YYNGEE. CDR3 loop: CASSLQTGVNEKLFF. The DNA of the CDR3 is TGTGCCAGCAGCCTCCAGACAGGGGTTAATGAAAAACTGTTTTTT.